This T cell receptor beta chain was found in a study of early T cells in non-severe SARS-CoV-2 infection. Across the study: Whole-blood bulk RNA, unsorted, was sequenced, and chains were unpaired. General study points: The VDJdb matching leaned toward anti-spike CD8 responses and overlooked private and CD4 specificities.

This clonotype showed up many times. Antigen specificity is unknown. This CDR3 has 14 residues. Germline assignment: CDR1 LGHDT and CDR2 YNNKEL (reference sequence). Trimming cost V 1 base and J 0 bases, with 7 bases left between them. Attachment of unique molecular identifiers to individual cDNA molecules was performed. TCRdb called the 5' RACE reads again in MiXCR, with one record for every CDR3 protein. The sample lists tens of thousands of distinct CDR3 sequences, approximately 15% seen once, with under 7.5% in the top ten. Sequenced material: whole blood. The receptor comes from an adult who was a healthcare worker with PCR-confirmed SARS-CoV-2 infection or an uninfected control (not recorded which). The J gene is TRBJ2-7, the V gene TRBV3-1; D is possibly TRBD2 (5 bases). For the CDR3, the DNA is TGTGCCAGCAGCCAAGCAGACTACTCCTACGAGCAGTACTTC. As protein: CASSQADYSYEQYF.